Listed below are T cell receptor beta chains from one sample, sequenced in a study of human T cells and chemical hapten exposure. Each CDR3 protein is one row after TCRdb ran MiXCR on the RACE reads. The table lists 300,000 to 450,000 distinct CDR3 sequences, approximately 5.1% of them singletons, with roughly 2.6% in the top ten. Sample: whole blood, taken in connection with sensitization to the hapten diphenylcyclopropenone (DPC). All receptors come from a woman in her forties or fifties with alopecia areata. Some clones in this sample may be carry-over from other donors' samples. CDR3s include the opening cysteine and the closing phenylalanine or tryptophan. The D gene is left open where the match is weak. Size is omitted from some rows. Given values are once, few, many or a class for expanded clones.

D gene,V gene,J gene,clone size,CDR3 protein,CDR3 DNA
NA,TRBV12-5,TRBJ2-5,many,CASGARGTQYF,TGTGCTAGTGGGGCCCGGGGGACCCAGTACTTC
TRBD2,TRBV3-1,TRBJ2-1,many,CASSLSHGTIAYNDEQFF,TGTGCCAGCAGCCTTTCCCATGGGACTATAGCGTACAATGACGAGCAGTTCTTC
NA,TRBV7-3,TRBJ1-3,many,CASSLTGAGNTIYF,TGTGCCAGCAGCTTAACAGGGGCCGGAAACACCATATATTTT
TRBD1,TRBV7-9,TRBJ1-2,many,CASSPDREHYGYTF,TGTGCCAGCAGCCCTGACAGGGAGCACTATGGCTACACCTTC
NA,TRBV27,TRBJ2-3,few,CASMSGLTDTQYF,TGTGCCAGCATGAGTGGCTTAACAGATACGCAGTATTTT
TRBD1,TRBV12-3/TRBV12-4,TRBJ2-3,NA,CASGSGTGPGLNTDTQYF,TGTGCCAGCGGGTCCGGGACAGGCCCCGGGCTCAACACAGATACGCAGTATTTT
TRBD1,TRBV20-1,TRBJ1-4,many,CSASDRARIEKLFF,TGCAGTGCTAGCGACAGGGCTAGAATTGAAAAACTGTTTTTT
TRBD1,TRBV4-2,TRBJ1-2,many,CASSPTGERGGYTF,TGTGCCAGCAGCCCAACAGGGGAGCGTGGTGGCTACACCTTC
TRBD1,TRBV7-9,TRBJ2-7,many,CASSGSGTGKYEQYF,TGTGCCAGCAGCGGGTCCGGGACAGGGAAATACGAGCAGTACTTC
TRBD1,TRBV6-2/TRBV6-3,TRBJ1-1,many,CASSPRTGKTEAFF,TGTGCCAGCAGCCCTCGGACAGGGAAGACTGAAGCTTTCTTT
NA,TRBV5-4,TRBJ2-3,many,CASSGPAIDTQYF,TGTGCCAGCAGCGGACCCGCGATAGATACGCAGTATTTT